Listed below are T cell receptor beta chains from one sample, sequenced in a study of blood T cell repertoires in COVID-19. The protocol was immunoSEQ multiplex PCR, while the TCRdb copy is restricted to in-frame clones and leaves out a portion. The table has 25,000 to 35,000 clones, roughly 85% seen once. Sequenced material: peripheral blood. The receptors here all came from a man aged 60 to 75 with active COVID-19. The CDR3 runs from the conserved cysteine through the conserved F or W. D genes are given only for firm matches. Some rows have no size entry. The others give once, few or many, or a class for an expanded clone.

clone size: -; V gene: TRBV18; J gene: TRBJ2-5; D gene: -; CDR3 DNA: TGTGCCAGCTCAACTTACCAAGAGACCCAGTACTTC; CDR3 protein: CASSTYQETQYF
clone size: -; V gene: TRBV24-1; J gene: TRBJ2-1; D gene: -; CDR3 DNA: TGTGCCACCAGTGGTGACAGGAGCTCCTACAATGAGCAGTTCTTC; CDR3 protein: CATSGDRSSYNEQFF
clone size: -; V gene: TRBV19; J gene: TRBJ2-3; D gene: -; CDR3 DNA: TGTGCCAGTACCGGGACTTATAATTCAGATACGCAGTATTTT; CDR3 protein: CASTGTYNSDTQYF
clone size: -; V gene: TRBV18; J gene: TRBJ2-1; D gene: TRBD2; CDR3 DNA: TGTGCCAGCTCACCTTTTTCGGCTGTCGTGACTAGCGGGGCCAACTCCTACAATGAGCAGTTCTTC; CDR3 protein: CASSPFSAVVTSGANSYNEQFF
clone size: -; V gene: TRBV5-1; J gene: TRBJ2-3; D gene: TRBD2; CDR3 DNA: TGCGCCAGCACCACGTCCGGGACTAGCGGGCCCCCCTATTTT; CDR3 protein: CASTTSGTSGPPYF
clone size: few; V gene: TRBV3-1/TRBV3-2; J gene: TRBJ1-1; D gene: -; CDR3 DNA: TGTGCCAGCAGCCAAGGTACAGGAATTGAAGCTTTCTTT; CDR3 protein: CASSQGTGIEAFF
clone size: -; V gene: TRBV7-2; J gene: TRBJ2-1; D gene: TRBD2; CDR3 DNA: TGTGCCAGCAGCTTAGCTGGGACTAGAGGAAACAATGAGCAGTTCTTC; CDR3 protein: CASSLAGTRGNNEQFF
clone size: -; V gene: TRBV28; J gene: TRBJ1-5; D gene: -; CDR3 DNA: TGTGCCAGCAGTCCCTCCACAGGGAATCAGCCCCAGCATTTT; CDR3 protein: CASSPSTGNQPQHF
clone size: -; V gene: TRBV29-1; J gene: TRBJ2-3; D gene: -; CDR3 DNA: TGCAGCGCCGACCTCGGAACAGGGAATACGCAGTATTTT; CDR3 protein: CSADLGTGNTQYF
clone size: -; V gene: TRBV5-4; J gene: TRBJ2-2; D gene: TRBD1; CDR3 DNA: TGTGCCAGCAGCTTGGTTGACAGGGGAGGCACCGGGGAGCTGTTTTTT; CDR3 protein: CASSLVDRGGTGELFF
clone size: -; V gene: TRBV18; J gene: TRBJ1-1; D gene: -; CDR3 DNA: TGTGCCAGCTCATCTCGACAGGATTATCGCATGAACACTGAAGCTTTCTTT; CDR3 protein: CASSSRQDYRMNTEAFF
clone size: -; V gene: TRBV11-2; J gene: TRBJ2-1; D gene: -; CDR3 DNA: TGTGCCAGCAGCTTAGAGATTAGCGGATTCTACAATGAGCAGTTCTTC; CDR3 protein: CASSLEISGFYNEQFF
clone size: -; V gene: TRBV5-4; J gene: TRBJ2-7; D gene: TRBD1; CDR3 DNA: TGTGCCAGCAGCTTGCAGTGGGGACAGAGAGGGAAGAGGAACGAGCAGTACTTC; CDR3 protein: CASSLQWGQRGKRNEQYF
clone size: -; V gene: TRBV15; J gene: TRBJ1-2; D gene: -; CDR3 DNA: TGTGCCACCAGCAGAGATCTACCCTCGGGGGGCCGCTATGGCTACACCTTC; CDR3 protein: CATSRDLPSGGRYGYTF
clone size: -; V gene: TRBV19; J gene: TRBJ2-3; D gene: -; CDR3 DNA: TGTGCCACCTGGGCTGGCGGGCATAGCACAGATACGCAGTATTTT; CDR3 protein: CATWAGGHSTDTQYF
clone size: -; V gene: TRBV6-5; J gene: TRBJ2-3; D gene: TRBD1; CDR3 DNA: TGTGCCAGCAGTTACCTTTCAGGGGGAGGCACAGATACGCAGTATTTT; CDR3 protein: CASSYLSGGGTDTQYF
clone size: -; V gene: TRBV5-1; J gene: TRBJ2-7; D gene: -; CDR3 DNA: TGCGCCAGCAGCTTGGGACTCGAGCAGTACTTC; CDR3 protein: CASSLGLEQYF
clone size: -; V gene: TRBV19; J gene: TRBJ2-4; D gene: TRBD1; CDR3 DNA: TGTGCCAGTAGTATAGAAACAGGGGGATCCAAAAACATTCAGTACTTC; CDR3 protein: CASSIETGGSKNIQYF
clone size: -; V gene: TRBV19; J gene: TRBJ2-1; D gene: TRBD2; CDR3 DNA: TGTGCCAGTAAGGGCCTAGCGGGAGTTGCACCCTACAATGAGCAGTTCTTC; CDR3 protein: CASKGLAGVAPYNEQFF
clone size: -; V gene: TRBV5-1; J gene: TRBJ2-1; D gene: TRBD2; CDR3 DNA: TGCGCCAGCAGCTTAGACTTCCGGGGGGACTACAATGAGCAGTTCTTC; CDR3 protein: CASSLDFRGDYNEQFF
clone size: -; V gene: TRBV6-6; J gene: TRBJ1-3; D gene: -; CDR3 DNA: TGTGCCACCCTAGGAAGAAACACCATATATTTT; CDR3 protein: CATLGRNTIYF
clone size: -; V gene: TRBV18; J gene: TRBJ2-7; D gene: -; CDR3 DNA: TGTGCCAGCTCGCCGACCCGAGGGAGCTCCTACGAGCAGTACTTC; CDR3 protein: CASSPTRGSSYEQYF
clone size: few; V gene: TRBV3-1/TRBV3-2; J gene: TRBJ2-7; D gene: -; CDR3 DNA: TGTGCCAGCAGCCAACGGGGGACGGGCCACGAGCAGTACTTC; CDR3 protein: CASSQRGTGHEQYF
clone size: -; V gene: TRBV28; J gene: TRBJ1-2; D gene: TRBD1; CDR3 DNA: TGTGCCAGCAGACCTCAGGGGGCTAAGGGCTACACCTTC; CDR3 protein: CASRPQGAKGYTF
clone size: once; V gene: TRBV7-2; J gene: TRBJ1-4; D gene: -; CDR3 DNA: TGTGCCAGCAGCTTAGTTCCGGTCCTTAATGAAAAACTGTTTTTT; CDR3 protein: CASSLVPVLNEKLFF
clone size: -; V gene: TRBV6-2/TRBV6-3; J gene: TRBJ2-3; D gene: TRBD2; CDR3 DNA: TGTGCCAGCAGCCCCAGGGGACTAGCTAGCACAGATACGCAGTATTTT; CDR3 protein: CASSPRGLASTDTQYF